Listed below are T cell receptor beta chains from one sample, sequenced in a study of blood T cell repertoires in COVID-19. Sequencing was performed with immunoSEQ multiplex PCR; in TCRdb, only in-frame clones are kept and a portion is missing. The table has about 250,000 clones, roughly 88% seen once. Sequenced input: peripheral blood. Receptors originate from a woman aged 30 to 39 with COVID-19, enrolled during active disease. The CDR3 runs from the conserved cysteine through the conserved F or W. Fields, in order: J gene, V gene, clone size, D gene, CDR3 DNA, CDR3 protein. The D gene is left open where the match is weak. Not all rows give a size; the values are once, few, many and, for expanded clones, a class.

J: TRBJ2-1
V: TRBV25-1
size: .
D: TRBD2
DNA: TGTGCCAGCAGTGTGACTAGCGGGCACTCCTACAATGAGCAGTTCTTC
CDR3: CASSVTSGHSYNEQFF

J: TRBJ1-4
V: TRBV6-1
size: .
D: .
DNA: TGTGCCAGCAGTGAAGCGGGAGTTGCAACTAATGAAAAACTGTTTTTT
CDR3: CASSEAGVATNEKLFF

J: TRBJ2-1
V: TRBV2
size: once
D: TRBD2
DNA: TGTGCCAGCACGGGAGGGCCCTACAATGAGCAGTTCTTC
CDR3: CASTGGPYNEQFF

J: TRBJ2-5
V: TRBV14
size: .
D: TRBD1
DNA: TGTGCCAGCAGCCACGGACAGGACTTCCAAGAGACCCAGTACTTC
CDR3: CASSHGQDFQETQYF

J: TRBJ1-5
V: TRBV7-2
size: .
D: .
DNA: TGTGCCAGCAGCTTTGGGACAATCAATCAGCCCCAGCATTTT
CDR3: CASSFGTINQPQHF

J: TRBJ2-2
V: TRBV5-4
size: few
D: .
DNA: TGTGCCAGCAGCTTGGACACGCTGAACACCGGGGAGCTGTTTTTT
CDR3: CASSLDTLNTGELFF

J: TRBJ1-1
V: TRBV7-9
size: .
D: TRBD1
DNA: TGTGCCAGCAGCCGACAGGGTTCAAACACTGAAGCTTTCTTT
CDR3: CASSRQGSNTEAFF

J: TRBJ2-1
V: TRBV29-1
size: once
D: TRBD1
DNA: TGCAGCGTTTTGGACCGGGACAGGATCACCAATGAGCAGTTCTTC
CDR3: CSVLDRDRITNEQFF

J: TRBJ2-5
V: TRBV18
size: .
D: TRBD1
DNA: TGTGCCAGCTCACCCCTGGACAGGCCGCAAGAGACCCAGTACTTC
CDR3: CASSPLDRPQETQYF

J: TRBJ1-1
V: TRBV28
size: many
D: .
DNA: TGTGCCAGCAGTGCCCCACCTCGGTACACTGAAGCTTTCTTT
CDR3: CASSAPPRYTEAFF

J: TRBJ1-4
V: TRBV4-3
size: .
D: .
DNA: TGCGCCAGCAGCCAAGATAGAAGCAGGGGCCAAAAACTGTTTTTT
CDR3: CASSQDRSRGQKLFF

J: TRBJ1-2
V: TRBV4-1
size: .
D: .
DNA: TGCGCCAGCAGCCGGGGGGTGTCTGGCTACACCTTC
CDR3: CASSRGVSGYTF

J: TRBJ1-3
V: TRBV11-2
size: .
D: .
DNA: TGTGCCAGCAGCTTCCCCCCGGTCCGAGGCACTGGAAACACCATATATTTT
CDR3: CASSFPPVRGTGNTIYF

J: TRBJ2-2
V: TRBV6-5
size: .
D: .
DNA: TGTGCCAGCAAGAAAGCGGCTAACACCGGGGAGCTGTTTTTT
CDR3: CASKKAANTGELFF

J: TRBJ1-2
V: TRBV9
size: .
D: .
DNA: TGTGCCAGCAGCGTAGTGGAGTGGGATGGCTACACCTTC
CDR3: CASSVVEWDGYTF

J: TRBJ1-6
V: TRBV4-2
size: .
D: .
DNA: TGTGCCAGCAGCCAGACAGTCTCCTATAATTCACCCCTCCACTTT
CDR3: CASSQTVSYNSPLHF

J: TRBJ1-1
V: TRBV12-3/TRBV12-4
size: .
D: .
DNA: TGTGCCAGCACCCCTTCCCCAGGAACTGAAGCTTTCTTT
CDR3: CASTPSPGTEAFF

J: TRBJ2-5
V: TRBV11-2
size: .
D: .
DNA: TGTGCCAGCAGCTTAGATCTGGGCAACCTAGAGACCCAGTACTTC
CDR3: CASSLDLGNLETQYF

J: TRBJ2-1
V: TRBV18
size: .
D: TRBD1
DNA: TGTGCCAGCTCTAGACAGGGGGCAGGTCACAATGAGCAGTTCTTC
CDR3: CASSRQGAGHNEQFF

J: TRBJ2-1
V: TRBV9
size: once
D: TRBD2
DNA: TGTGCCAGCAGCACGGGACTAGCGGGAATCCATGAGCAGTTCTTC
CDR3: CASSTGLAGIHEQFF

J: TRBJ2-1
V: TRBV7-2
size: .
D: TRBD2
DNA: TGTGCCAGCAGCTTCAGACTAGCGGGGAGCTACAATGAGCAGTTCTTC
CDR3: CASSFRLAGSYNEQFF

J: TRBJ1-1
V: TRBV9
size: .
D: TRBD1
DNA: TGTGCCAGCAGCGGGACAGGGGGCACTGAAGCTTTCTTT
CDR3: CASSGTGGTEAFF

J: TRBJ1-2
V: TRBV28
size: .
D: .
DNA: TGTGCCAGCAGTTTATTGGGCGGGAGCTACACCTTC
CDR3: CASSLLGGSYTF

J: TRBJ1-3
V: TRBV5-1
size: .
D: .
DNA: TGCGCCAGCAGCCCCGGTACAGGGAAAGGAAACACCATATATTTT
CDR3: CASSPGTGKGNTIYF

J: TRBJ1-5
V: TRBV2
size: once
D: .
DNA: TGTGCCAGCAGAGCTACAGGGATAGGTCAGCCCCAGCATTTT
CDR3: CASRATGIGQPQHF

J: TRBJ2-5
V: TRBV18
size: .
D: TRBD1
DNA: TGTGCCAGCTCACCGACGACAGGGGTCCAAGAGACCCAGTACTTC
CDR3: CASSPTTGVQETQYF

J: TRBJ1-4
V: TRBV15
size: .
D: .
DNA: TGTGCCACCAGCAGTGTACGACAGCACGGACTGTTTTTT
CDR3: CATSSVRQHGLFF

J: TRBJ1-5
V: TRBV15
size: .
D: .
DNA: TGTGCCACCAGCAGAGGCCCCGGGTTGGAGCCCCAGCATTTT
CDR3: CATSRGPGLEPQHF

J: TRBJ1-5
V: TRBV28
size: .
D: .
DNA: TGTGCCAGCAGTTTCGACCCGGACAGTAATCAGCCCCAGCATTTT
CDR3: CASSFDPDSNQPQHF

J: TRBJ2-7
V: TRBV4-1
size: .
D: TRBD2
DNA: TGCGCCAGCAGCCTAGCGGGAGGGACCTACGAGCAGTACTTC
CDR3: CASSLAGGTYEQYF

J: TRBJ2-3
V: TRBV2
size: .
D: TRBD1
DNA: TGTGCCAGCAGTGAAAGATGGGACAGGGTCCTTTTT
CDR3: CASSERWDRVLF

J: TRBJ1-1
V: TRBV10-2
size: .
D: .
DNA: TGCGCCAGTAAGGGGGGGGCGGTGAACACTGAAGCTTTCTTT
CDR3: CASKGGAVNTEAFF

J: TRBJ2-3
V: TRBV9
size: .
D: .
DNA: TGTGCCAGCAGCGTAGGAGCAGGGTGGACAGATACGCAGTATTTT
CDR3: CASSVGAGWTDTQYF

J: TRBJ2-3
V: TRBV3-1/TRBV3-2
size: .
D: TRBD2
DNA: TGTGCCAGCAGCCAAGATATTCGGGTAGCGGGGGTGGACACAGATACGCAGTATTTT
CDR3: CASSQDIRVAGVDTDTQYF

J: TRBJ1-5
V: TRBV3-1/TRBV3-2
size: .
D: TRBD1
DNA: TGTGCCAGCAGTCAGGAGGGGGCTTTCAATCAGCCCCAGCATTTT
CDR3: CASSQEGAFNQPQHF

J: TRBJ2-1
V: TRBV5-6
size: few
D: TRBD1
DNA: TGTGCCAGCAGCAGGGGACAGGGCGATGAGCAGTTCTTC
CDR3: CASSRGQGDEQFF

J: TRBJ2-1
V: TRBV2
size: .
D: .
DNA: TGTGCCAGCAGGGGGAGTAGCAGCAGCTCCTACAATGAGCAGTTCTTC
CDR3: CASRGSSSSSYNEQFF

J: TRBJ2-3
V: TRBV5-1
size: .
D: .
DNA: TGCGCCAGCAGCTCAATCCCAGGGGTAGCTGGAGATACGCAGTATTTT
CDR3: CASSSIPGVAGDTQYF

J: TRBJ2-3
V: TRBV7-2
size: .
D: TRBD2
DNA: TGTGCCAGCAGCTTAGGGGCTAGCGGGGGGCTGAGCACAGATACGCAGTATTTT
CDR3: CASSLGASGGLSTDTQYF

J: TRBJ1-1
V: TRBV12-3/TRBV12-4
size: few
D: .
DNA: TGTGCCAGTCGACTCACACCGAACACTGAAGCTTTCTTT
CDR3: CASRLTPNTEAFF